This note documents a single T cell receptor (beta chain) sequence. The record originates from a study of cytomegalovirus exposure and HLA in healthy donors. CDR1 and CDR2 (germline): SGHNT, YYREEE (reference sequence). Trimming at V came to 3 bases and at J to 4 bases, leaving 6 bases not matched to a gene. CDR3 length equals 15 residues. PCR primers comprised 60 Vbeta and 13 Jbeta primers. Some clones are missing from TCRdb's copy, which holds only in-frame ones; the method was immunoSEQ multiplex PCR. The sample holds around 110,000 clones, about 69% seen once. This clonotype was obtained from a woman between 18 and 29 years old in good health and CMV-seronegative. The sample comprised PBMCs. V usage is TRBV5-4 and J usage is TRBJ2-7; 11 bases line up with TRBD1. The CDR3 coding sequence is TGTGCCAGCAGCTCGACGGACAGGGGGCAATACGAGCAGTACTTC. It encodes CASSSTDRGQYEQYF. Looking up the rest from reference TRBV5-4 and TRBJ2-7 gives the full variable domain: ETGVTQSPTHLIKTRGQQVTLRCSSQSGHNTVSWYQQALGQGPQFIFQYYREEENGRGNFPPRFSGLQFPNYSSELNVNALELDDSALYLCASSSTDRGQYEQYFGPGTRLTVT.